These 4 T cell receptor beta chains originate from one sample sequenced in a study of T cell changes during pregnancy in multiple sclerosis. Profiled with immunoSEQ multiplex PCR; TCRdb holds only in-frame clones, not every one. The sample has around 120,000 clones; more than 85% are singletons. The material was peripheral blood, obtained after pregnancy. These receptor sequences come from a female donor with multiple sclerosis, enrolled in a pregnancy study.

The J gene is TRBJ2-7, the V gene TRBV7-8; 11 bases match TRBD1. The CDR3 is 15 amino acids. Germline V gene sequence: CDR1 SGHVS, CDR2 FQNEAQ. The trim removed 5 bases at V and 2 bases at J, leaving 5 bases unmatched. In nucleotides, the CDR3 is TGTGCCAGCAGCCCAGGGACAGGGGGACCCTACGAGCAGTACTTC. Residues: CASSPGTGGPYEQYF.

The V call is TRBV9, the J call TRBJ1-1; D unresolved. This CDR3 is 13 amino acids long. Germline V gives CDR1 SGDLS, CDR2 YYNGEE. The V end was cut by 2 bases, the J end by 4 bases, with 9 bases between. CDR3 nucleotides: TGTGCCAGCAGCGTTGGAGGGAGCACTGAAGCTTTCTTT. Amino acid sequence: CASSVGGSTEAFF. The variable domain in full, completed from reference TRBV9 and TRBJ1-1, reads DSGVTQTPKHLITATGQRVTLRCSPRSGDLSVYWYQQSLDQGLQFLIQYYNGEERAKGNILERFSAQQFPDLHSELNLSSLELGDSALYFCASSVGGSTEAFFGQGTRLTVV.

This sequence joins TRBV25-1 and TRBJ1-3; tentatively, D is TRBD1 (5 bases). Germline CDR1 is MGHDK and CDR2 is SYGVNS. The CDR3 consists of 12 residues. Trimming stripped 1 base from V and 11 bases from J, with 9 bases between. The CDR3 loop reads CASSEWGRAIYF. The DNA of the CDR3 is TGTGCCAGCAGTGAATGGGGCAGGGCCATATATTTT.

In this sample, this clone turned up a few times. V usage is TRBV19 and J usage is TRBJ1-6; D is uncertain. CDR1 is LNHDA, CDR2 SQIVND, per germline (reference sequence). The CDR3 is 12 amino acids. The V end lost 3 bases, the J end lost 9 bases, and 6 bases lay between the germline ends. Here the CDR3 reads CASSIPGSPLHF. In nucleotides, the CDR3 is TGTGCCAGTAGTATCCCCGGTTCACCCCTCCACTTT.